Below are 11 T cell receptor beta chains sequenced from a single sample in a study of Graves' ophthalmopathy and Graves' hyperthyroidism. For repertoire sequencing, the TCR beta CDR3 regions were amplified from RNA transcripts. HTBI primers served in a first-round RT-PCR, which a second-round multiplex PCR followed. From the multiplex PCR reads, TCRdb called clonotypes with MiXCR, one entry per CDR3 protein. The sample consists of around 1,000,000 distinct CDR3 sequences, 35% to 45% of them appearing once. The sequenced sample was peripheral blood or thyroid tissue (not recorded which). The receptors were gathered from an adult man with Graves' hyperthyroidism.

This clonotype was picked up a small number of times. The chain combines TRBV27 with TRBJ1-1, with D uncertain. The CDR3 extends over 13 amino acids. The V end was cut by 4 bases, the J end by 8 bases, with 14 bases between. Germline V gene lookup returns CDR1 MNHEY and CDR2 SMNVEV (reference sequence). This CDR3 reads CASSSRTLTEAFF. In DNA form, the CDR3 reads TGTGCCAGCAGTTCGCGGACCTTGACCGAAGCTTTCTTT.

The genes are TRBV4-1 and TRBJ2-7; 7 positions agree with TRBD2. Germline-derived CDR1 and CDR2 are MGHRA and YSYEKL. Unmatched junction bases numbered 7, after V lost 2 bases and J lost 3 bases. The CDR3 loop spans 15 amino acids. Here the CDR3 reads CASSQLAGDLYEQYF. CDR3 bases: TGCGCCAGCAGCCAATTGGCGGGAGACCTCTACGAGCAGTACTTC.

The chain couples TRBV9 to TRBJ2-7; TRBD2 might be the D (6 bases). The CDR3 contains 15 residues. V gave up 0 bases and J gave up 7 bases, with 17 bases separating them. Per germline, CDR1 SGDLS and CDR2 YYNGEE. The CDR3 sequence is CASSVDAGYYGEQYF. The DNA of the CDR3 is TGTGCCAGCAGCGTAGACGCGGGGTACTATGGAGAGCAGTACTTC.

At least ten counts were recorded for this clonotype. This chain uses TRBV7-9 with TRBJ2-5; unclear D gene. V shed 6 bases and J shed 6 bases, with 11 bases lying between them. Germline V gives CDR1 SEHNR, CDR2 FQNEAQ (reference sequence). This CDR3 is built from 12 residues. CDR3 bases: TGTGCCAGCAGACCCGCTCAAAAGACCCAGTACTTC. Residues: CASRPAQKTQYF. The full variable domain, in which reference TRBV7-9 and TRBJ2-5 provide the parts outside the CDR3, is DTGVSQNPRHKITKRGQNVTFRCDPISEHNRLYWYRQTLGQGPEFLTYFQNEAQLEKSRLLSDRFSAERPKGSFSTLEIQRTEQGDSAMYLCASRPAQKTQYFGPGTRLLVL.

This clonotype has a handful of counts. The gene calls are TRBV6-1 and TRBJ2-2, with 7 bases that match TRBD2. With 10 bases clipped from V and 1 base from J, the junction kept 15 bases outside the gene matches. The CDR3 sequence is 17 residues long. Per germline, CDR1 MNHNS and CDR2 SASEGT. The CDR3 nucleotides read TGTGCCACCTTTATGCTCCCGGGACTACTGAACACCGGGGAGCTGTTTTTT. Its protein is CATFMLPGLLNTGELFF.

This clonotype has just a few counts. The chain links TRBV5-5 to TRBJ1-2, with D maybe TRBD1 (6 bases). V was shortened by 7 bases and J by 5 bases, with 18 bases between the two germline ends. The CDR3 extends over 14 amino acids. Per germline, CDR1 SGHKS and CDR2 YYEKEE (reference sequence). For the CDR3, the DNA is TGTGCCAGCTCACCGACGTCCAGGGGATATGGCTACACCTTC. This translates into CASSPTSRGYGYTF.

As for this clonotype: One end of the junction varies from germline; a read error may be responsible. The chain couples TRBV5-6 to TRBJ2-7, with D possibly being TRBD1 or TRBD2 (5 bases each). CDR1 is SGHDT, CDR2 YYEEEE, per germline. This CDR3 spans 13 amino acids. CDR3 sequence: CASSSGPSYEQHF. The CDR3 DNA sequence: TGTGCCAGCAGCTCGGGACCCAGCTACGAGCAGCACTTC.

This clonotype was picked up many times. The chain uses TRBV7-9 and TRBJ2-1, with D unclear. Trimming left V 1 base short and J 4 bases short, with 11 bases between. This CDR3 contains 15 residues. Germline lookup yields CDR1 SEHNR and CDR2 FQNEAQ (reference sequence). CDR3 bases: TGTGCCAGCAGCTTAGAAAGCCCCCTATACAATGAGCAGTTCTTC. Its translation: CASSLESPLYNEQFF. The full variable domain, with the rest looked up from reference TRBV7-9 and TRBJ2-1, is DTGVSQNPRHKITKRGQNVTFRCDPISEHNRLYWYRQTLGQGPEFLTYFQNEAQLEKSRLLSDRFSAERPKGSFSTLEIQRTEQGDSAMYLCASSLESPLYNEQFFGPGTRLTVL.

This clonotype was picked up many times. As DNA, the CDR3 is TGTGCCAGTGTGGGGGCGCGGGATCAGCCCCAGCATTTT. Translation: CASVGARDQPQHF. The chain uses TRBV19 and TRBJ1-5; a weak D match, TRBD1 (6 bases). The germline V gene has CDR1 LNHDA and CDR2 SQIVND (reference sequence). Between the trimmed V and J ends, which lost 8 bases and 5 bases, there was a span of 13 bases. This CDR3 is built from 13 residues.

This clonotype was counted many times. The CDR3 protein is CASSLYAATGGYWGPEAFF. The CDR3, as DNA: TGTGCCAGCAGCTTATATGCGGCCACAGGGGGCTATTGGGGTCCTGAAGCTTTCTTT. V is TRBV7-2 and J is TRBJ1-1, with 9 bases aligning to TRBD1. Trimming at V came to 2 bases and at J to 6 bases, leaving 19 bases not matched to a gene. This CDR3 contains 19 residues. The germline CDR1 and CDR2 sequences are SGHTA and FQGNSA. Looking up the rest from reference TRBV7-2 and TRBJ1-1 gives the full variable domain: GAGVSQSPSNKVTEKGKDVELRCDPISGHTALYWYRQSLGQGLEFLIYFQGNSAPDKSGLPSDRFSAERTGGSVSTLTIQRTQQEDSAVYLCASSLYAATGGYWGPEAFFGQGTRLTVV.

The chain combines TRBV4-3 with TRBJ2-7, with unresolved D. The V gene's germline CDR1 is LGHNA and CDR2 YSLEER. This CDR3 contains 15 residues. The germline V and J ends were trimmed by 0 bases and 0 bases, with 9 bases remaining between them. This CDR3 reads CASSQDWGSSYEQYF. In nucleotides, the CDR3 is TGCGCCAGCAGCCAAGATTGGGGAAGCTCCTACGAGCAGTACTTC.